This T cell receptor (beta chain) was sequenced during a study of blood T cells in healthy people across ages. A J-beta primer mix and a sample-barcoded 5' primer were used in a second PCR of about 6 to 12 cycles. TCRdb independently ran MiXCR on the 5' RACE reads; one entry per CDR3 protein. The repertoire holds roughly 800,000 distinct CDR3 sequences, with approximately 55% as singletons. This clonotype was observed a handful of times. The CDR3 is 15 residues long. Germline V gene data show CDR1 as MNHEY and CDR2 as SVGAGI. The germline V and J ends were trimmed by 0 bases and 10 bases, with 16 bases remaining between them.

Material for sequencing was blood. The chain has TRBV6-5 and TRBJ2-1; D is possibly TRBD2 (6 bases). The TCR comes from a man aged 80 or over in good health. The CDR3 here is CASSYSGSRGWEQFF. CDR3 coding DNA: TGTGCCAGCAGTTACTCGGGTAGCCGGGGGTGGGAGCAGTTCTTC.